This T cell receptor (beta chain) was retrieved from a study of early T cells in non-severe SARS-CoV-2 infection. This clonotype has at least ten counts. Individually, cDNA molecules had unique molecular identifiers attached to them. TCRdb recomputed calls from the 5' RACE reads with MiXCR, one row per CDR3 protein. The table includes 75,000 or so distinct CDR3 sequences, 9.5% to 12% detected once. Trimming stripped 4 bases from V and 4 bases from J, with 16 bases between. The germline V gene has CDR1 SQVTM and CDR2 ANQGSEA. This CDR3 is built from 14 residues. The source material was whole blood, sampled at baseline. The chain couples TRBV29-1 to TRBJ1-1; D gene unclear. The clonotype was recovered from an adult who was a healthcare worker with PCR-confirmed SARS-CoV-2 infection or an uninfected control (not recorded which). The CDR3 region is CSVGSPFLSTEAFF. CDR3 DNA: TGCAGCGTTGGTTCGCCCTTCCTTAGCACTGAAGCTTTCTTT.